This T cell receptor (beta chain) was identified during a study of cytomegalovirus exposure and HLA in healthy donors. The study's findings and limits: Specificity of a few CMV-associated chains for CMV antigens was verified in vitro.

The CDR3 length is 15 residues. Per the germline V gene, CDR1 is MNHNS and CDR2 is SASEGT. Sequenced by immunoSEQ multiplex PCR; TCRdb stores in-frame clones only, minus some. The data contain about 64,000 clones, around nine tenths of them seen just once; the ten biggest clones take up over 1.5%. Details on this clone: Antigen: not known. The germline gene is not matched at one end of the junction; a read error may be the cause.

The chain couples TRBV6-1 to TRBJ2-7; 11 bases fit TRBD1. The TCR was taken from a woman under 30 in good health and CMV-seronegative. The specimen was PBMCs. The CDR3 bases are TGTGCCAGCAGGGAAGGACAGGGGGCAGGGTACGAGCAGTACTTC. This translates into CASREGQGAGYEQYF.